Detailed here is one TCR beta chain. The data originate from a study of control samples from healthy donors and cancer patients. TCRdb's copy holds only in-frame clones and misses some; the assay was immunoSEQ multiplex PCR. This table holds about 100,000 clones, roughly 84% found once. The ends were cut back, 5 bases at V and 6 bases at J, with 17 bases in the middle. CDR3 length: 15 residues. The germline gives CDR1 PRHDT, CDR2 FYEKMQ (reference sequence). The chain joins TRBV13 to TRBJ2-1, with unresolved D. This sequence originates from a woman aged 50 to 60 in good health. Specimen: blood. The CDR3 DNA reads as TGTGCCAGCAGCCCCCCGTTCCCCGGGTTCAATGAGCAGTTCTTC. Its translation: CASSPPFPGFNEQFF.